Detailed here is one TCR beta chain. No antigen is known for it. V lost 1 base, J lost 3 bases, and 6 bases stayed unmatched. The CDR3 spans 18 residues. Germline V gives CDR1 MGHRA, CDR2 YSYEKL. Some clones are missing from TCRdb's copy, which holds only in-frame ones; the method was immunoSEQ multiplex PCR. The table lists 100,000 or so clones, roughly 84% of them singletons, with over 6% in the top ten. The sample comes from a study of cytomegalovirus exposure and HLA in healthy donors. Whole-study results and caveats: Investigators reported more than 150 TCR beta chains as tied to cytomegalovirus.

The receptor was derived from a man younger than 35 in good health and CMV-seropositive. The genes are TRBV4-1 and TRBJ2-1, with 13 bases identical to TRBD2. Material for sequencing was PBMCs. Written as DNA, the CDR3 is TGCGCCAGCAGCCAAGGGGGGACTAGCGGGGATTACTACAATGAGCAGTTCTTC. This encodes CASSQGGTSGDYYNEQFF.